These 5 T cell receptor beta chains were all obtained from the same sample, sequenced in a study of T cell repertoires in cytomegalovirus infection. TCRdb reprocessed the reads with MiXCR, giving one entry per CDR3 protein. The sample consists of 560,000 or so distinct CDR3 sequences, 16% of them appearing once. The sample was CD8+ T cells from PBMCs. The source of these receptors is a human donor in good health (CMV status not recorded). Some clones in this sample may be carry-over from other donors' samples.

This clonotype was detected many times. The chain carries TRBV19 and TRBJ2-1; 7 nucleotides match TRBD1. This CDR3 has 16 residues. CDR1 LNHDA and CDR2 SQIVND come from the germline V gene (reference sequence). J was trimmed by 4 bases and V by 1 base; bases with no gene match: 7. CDR3 residues: CASSIGPGTDYNEQFF. The CDR3 DNA reads as TGTGCCAGTAGTATAGGTCCCGGGACAGATTACAATGAGCAGTTCTTC.

The V gene is TRBV9, the J gene TRBJ2-1; 9 bases are shared with TRBD2. CDR1 is SGDLS, CDR2 YYNGEE, per germline. V was clipped by 2 bases and J by 0 bases; unmatched bases: 12. The CDR3 has 19 residues. CDR3 in DNA: TGTGCCAGCAGCGTGAGGGTAGCGGGAGCGACGAGCTCCTACAATGAGCAGTTCTTC. Its protein is CASSVRVAGATSSYNEQFF.

Only a few counts were recorded for this clonotype. The V and J genes are TRBV12-3 or TRBV12-4 and TRBJ2-3; TRBD2 matches 7 bases. J was trimmed by 5 bases and V by 5 bases; bases with no gene match: 13. The CDR3 loop spans 16 amino acids. CDR3 amino acids: CASSELGGIQGDTQYF. The CDR3 DNA reads TGTGCCAGCAGTGAACTGGGGGGGATTCAAGGAGATACGCAGTATTTT.

This clonotype has a count of ten or more. The rearrangement joins TRBV4-1 to TRBJ2-5; 7 bases line up with TRBD1. The CDR3 has 17 residues. Germline V gives CDR1 MGHRA, CDR2 YSYEKL. The junction had 13 bases not matched to a gene; V was cut back by 1 base and J by 5 bases. The CDR3 is CASSQGYRGRTSETQYF. CDR3 nucleotides: TGCGCCAGCAGCCAAGGGTACAGGGGCCGAACAAGCGAGACCCAGTACTTC.

This clonotype turned up a few times. The chain joins TRBV6-5 to TRBJ1-6; TRBD1 aligns across 7 bases. This CDR3 comprises 13 residues. CDR1 and CDR2 from the germline V gene are MNHEY and SVGAGI. Losses at the gene ends were 6 bases for V and 7 bases for J; bases not matched to a gene: 3. CDR3 DNA: TGTGCCAGCAGGCCACAGGGGAATTCACCCCTCCACTTT. Protein sequence: CASRPQGNSPLHF.